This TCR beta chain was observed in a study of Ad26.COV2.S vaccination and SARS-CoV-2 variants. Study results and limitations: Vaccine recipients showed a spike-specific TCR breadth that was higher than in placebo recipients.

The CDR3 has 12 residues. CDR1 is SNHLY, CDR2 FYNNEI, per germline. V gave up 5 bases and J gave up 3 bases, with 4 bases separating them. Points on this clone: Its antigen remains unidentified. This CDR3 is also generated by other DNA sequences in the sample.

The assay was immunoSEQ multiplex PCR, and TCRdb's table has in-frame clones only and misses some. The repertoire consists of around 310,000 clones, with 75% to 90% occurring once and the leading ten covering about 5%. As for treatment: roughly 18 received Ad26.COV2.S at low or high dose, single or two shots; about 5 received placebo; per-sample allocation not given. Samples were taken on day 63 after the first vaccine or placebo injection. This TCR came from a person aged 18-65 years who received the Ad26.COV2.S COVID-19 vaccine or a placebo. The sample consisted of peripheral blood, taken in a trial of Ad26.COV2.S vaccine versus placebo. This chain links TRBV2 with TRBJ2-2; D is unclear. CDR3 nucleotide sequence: TGTGCCAGCAGTCTTGACACCGGGGAGCTGTTTTTT. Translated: CASSLDTGELFF.